This TCR beta chain was observed in a study of T cells in Graves' hyperthyroidism and ophthalmopathy. Study at large: Peripheral blood sampling occurred at initial diagnosis, before any treatment. Overall study results and limits: Most expanded thyroid clonotypes above 0.001 recurred in blood.

The authors deemed Graves' hyperthyroidism stable absent ophthalmopathy progression within 18 months. Cells are PBMCs isolated from around 10 ml of fresh blood. CDR3 length: 20 residues. V was clipped by 4 bases and J by 2 bases; unmatched bases: 12. CDR1 is MNHNS and CDR2 is SASEGT in the germline V gene. Amplification targeted TCR beta CDR3 regions from RNA transcripts. HTBI primers were employed in a first-round RT-PCR of the TCR CDR3. TCRdb reprocessed the multiplex PCR reads with MiXCR, giving one entry per CDR3 protein. The sample lists hundreds of thousands of distinct CDR3 sequences, approximately 14% occurring once. As concerns this clonotype: Antigen unknown.

The sequencing sample was made of blood. This receptor was obtained from a woman between 35 and 50 years old with Graves' hyperthyroidism. The genes are TRBV6-1 and TRBJ2-1; 15 bases are shared with TRBD2. This CDR3 reads CASSAPRQGLAGGPYNEQFF. The CDR3 coding sequence is TGTGCCAGCAGTGCCCCCCGCCAGGGACTAGCGGGAGGACCCTACAATGAGCAGTTCTTC.